This T cell receptor beta chain is from a study of T-cell reconstitution after alpha-beta-depleted transplantation in children. Study-wide results and limits: Counts and diversity of T cells one year after transplant came mostly from newly produced T cells.

Germline lookup yields CDR1 SGHDN and CDR2 FVKESK. V was pared by 2 bases and J by 7 bases, with 11 bases of the junction left unmatched. The CDR3 runs to 17 residues. This clonotype has at least ten counts. No antigen is known for it. Preparation of the TCRbeta library used unique molecular identifiers. TCRdb re-called the PCR reads through MiXCR, storing one row per CDR3 protein. The sample holds approximately 520,000 distinct CDR3 sequences, about an eighth seen once. The rearrangement links TRBV14 to TRBJ2-1, with TRBD2 matching over 10 bases. The specimen comprised PBMCs, mostly from graft donor cells, sampled 180 days after TCRalphabeta/CD19-depleted stem cell transplant. The TCR comes from a female patient aged 2-15 years who had a stem cell transplant for aplastic anemia, so the T cells may come from the graft donor. CDR3 DNA sequence: TGTGCCAGCAGCCAATTTAATCGGCTAGCGGGAGAAAATGAGCAGTTCTTC. Protein: CASSQFNRLAGENEQFF.